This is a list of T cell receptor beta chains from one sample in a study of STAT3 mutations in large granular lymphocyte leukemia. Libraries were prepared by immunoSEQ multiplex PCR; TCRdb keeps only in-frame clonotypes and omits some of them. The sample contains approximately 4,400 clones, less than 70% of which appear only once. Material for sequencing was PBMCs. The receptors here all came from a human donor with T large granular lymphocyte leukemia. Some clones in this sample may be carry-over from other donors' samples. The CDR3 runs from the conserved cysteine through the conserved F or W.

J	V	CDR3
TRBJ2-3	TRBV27	CASRLAGGGTDTQYF
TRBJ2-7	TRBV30	CAWMGTPYEQYF
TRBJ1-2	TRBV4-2	CASSPSMTGGYGYTF
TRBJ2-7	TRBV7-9	CASSSGQKDYEQYF
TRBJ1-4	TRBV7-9	CASSLVGFETEKLFF
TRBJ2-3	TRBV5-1	CASSARLAGTDTQYF
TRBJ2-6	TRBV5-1	CASSSGSGANVLTF
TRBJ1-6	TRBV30	CAWSPRGSEASPLHF
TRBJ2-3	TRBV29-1	CSVEDSLPPSSTDTQYF
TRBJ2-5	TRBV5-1	CASSLEGVLGETQYF
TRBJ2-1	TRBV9	CASSVGAGGGTNEQFF
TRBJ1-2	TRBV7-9	CASSFGESGYTF
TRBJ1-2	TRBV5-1	CASSLVTGSDYGYTF
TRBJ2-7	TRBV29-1	CSVGGLAGAATYEQYF
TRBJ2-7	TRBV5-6	CASSLAWVSGREREQYF
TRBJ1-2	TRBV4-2	CASSHTTGNYGYTF
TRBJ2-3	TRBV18	CASSPHPRDTQYF
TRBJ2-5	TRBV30	CACPRDFGETQYF
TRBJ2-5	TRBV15	CATSPGWNKETQYF
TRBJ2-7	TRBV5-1	CASSFSGTYEQYF
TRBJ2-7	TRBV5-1	CASTKTSGTEEQYF
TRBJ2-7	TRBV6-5	CASSLSGGIHEQYF
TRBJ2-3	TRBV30	CAWSAKYRAGSTDTQYF
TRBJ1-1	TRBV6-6	CASTTYEAFF
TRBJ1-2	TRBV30	CAWSVRKVDYGYTF
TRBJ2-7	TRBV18	CASSPRNYEQYF
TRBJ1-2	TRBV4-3	CASSQGTDGYGYTF
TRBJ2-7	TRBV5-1	CASSWTGTRIYEQYF
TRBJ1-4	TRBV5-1	CASSLQDRANEKLFF
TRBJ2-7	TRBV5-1	CASSLRQGASEQYF
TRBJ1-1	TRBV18	CASSGQGGSNTEAFF
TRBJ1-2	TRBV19	CASSIYPGGYTF
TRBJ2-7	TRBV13	CASSLGGGTARYEQYF
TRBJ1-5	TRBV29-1	CSVGQLDQPQHF
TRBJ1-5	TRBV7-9	CASSGDLESNQPQHF
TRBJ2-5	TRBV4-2	CASSQDRGGQETQYF
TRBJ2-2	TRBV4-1	CASSQEQGGGYTGELFF
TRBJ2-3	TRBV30	CAWGTSGVDTQYF
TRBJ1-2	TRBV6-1	CASSEAGWDGYTF
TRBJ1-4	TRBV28	CASSQREGAAWEKLFF
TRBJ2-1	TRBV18	CASSPPGLAGGDEQFF
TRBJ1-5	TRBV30	CAWSVGVGGDSNQPQHF
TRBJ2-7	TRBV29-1	CSVYLTSGYEQYF
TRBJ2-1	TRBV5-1	CASSFAGATYNEQFF
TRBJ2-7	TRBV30	CAWSQGAEQYF
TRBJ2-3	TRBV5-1	CASSLAGRSTDTQYF
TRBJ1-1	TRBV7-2	CASSLQGGTEAFF
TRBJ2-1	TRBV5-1	CASGLSGGSYNEQFF
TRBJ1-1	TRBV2	CASSVQGAEAFF
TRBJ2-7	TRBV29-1	CSVWDRGQEYEQYF
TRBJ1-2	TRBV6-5	CASSYSEVGGFYGYTF
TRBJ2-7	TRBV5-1	CASSLGTSGGAGEQYF
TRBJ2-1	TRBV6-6	CASGIGPSSYNEQFF
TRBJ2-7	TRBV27	CASSLGGVEQYF
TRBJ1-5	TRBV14	CASSPNRVTQPQHF
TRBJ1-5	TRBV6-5	CASSRDGSNQPQHF
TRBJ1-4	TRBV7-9	CASSLGDRVNEKLFF